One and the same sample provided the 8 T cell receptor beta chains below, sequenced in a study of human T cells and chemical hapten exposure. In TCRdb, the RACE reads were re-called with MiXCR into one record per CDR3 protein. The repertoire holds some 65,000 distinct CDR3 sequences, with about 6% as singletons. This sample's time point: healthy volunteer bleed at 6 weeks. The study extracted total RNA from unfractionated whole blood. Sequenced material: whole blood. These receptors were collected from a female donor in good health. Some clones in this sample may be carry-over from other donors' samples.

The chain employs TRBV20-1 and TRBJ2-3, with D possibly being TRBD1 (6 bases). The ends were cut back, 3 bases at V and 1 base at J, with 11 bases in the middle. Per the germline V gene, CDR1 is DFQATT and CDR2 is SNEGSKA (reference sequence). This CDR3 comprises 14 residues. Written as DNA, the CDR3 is TGCAGTGCTAGCAGGGGTGGAGGCACAGATACGCAGTATTTT. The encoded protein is CSASRGGGTDTQYF.

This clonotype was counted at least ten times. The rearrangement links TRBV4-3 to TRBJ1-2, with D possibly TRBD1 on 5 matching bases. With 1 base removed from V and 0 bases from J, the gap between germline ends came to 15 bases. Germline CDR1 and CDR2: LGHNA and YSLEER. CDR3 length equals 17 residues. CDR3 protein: CASSQVVSGKSNYGYTF. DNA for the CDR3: TGCGCCAGCAGCCAAGTCGTTTCAGGGAAATCTAACTATGGCTACACCTTC.

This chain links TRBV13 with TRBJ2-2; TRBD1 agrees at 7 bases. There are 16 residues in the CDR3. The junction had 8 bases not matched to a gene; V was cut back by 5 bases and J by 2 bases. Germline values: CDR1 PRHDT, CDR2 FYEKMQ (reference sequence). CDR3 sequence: CASSPQGQLNTGELFF. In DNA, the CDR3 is TGTGCCAGCAGCCCCCAGGGACAGCTAAACACCGGGGAGCTGTTTTTT.

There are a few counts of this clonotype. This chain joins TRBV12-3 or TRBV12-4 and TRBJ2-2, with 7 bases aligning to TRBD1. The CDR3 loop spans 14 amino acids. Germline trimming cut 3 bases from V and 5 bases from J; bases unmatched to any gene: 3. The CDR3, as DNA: TGTGCCAGCAGTTTGAAGGGGGCGACCGGGGAGCTGTTTTTT. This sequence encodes CASSLKGATGELFF.

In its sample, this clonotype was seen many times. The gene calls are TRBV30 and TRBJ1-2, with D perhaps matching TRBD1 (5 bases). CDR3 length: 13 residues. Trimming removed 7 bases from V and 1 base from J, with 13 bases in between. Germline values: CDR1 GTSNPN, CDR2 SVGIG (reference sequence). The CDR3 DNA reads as TGTGCCTACCCCGGGGGGGTTAACTATGGCTACACCTTC. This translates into CAYPGGVNYGYTF.

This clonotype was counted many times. The CDR3 DNA reads TGTGCCAGCAGCTTAGAGTTAACTAGCGGGAATATCTACAATGAGCAGTTCTTC. The encoded protein is CASSLELTSGNIYNEQFF. This rearrangement joins TRBV7-2 to TRBJ2-1; 10 nucleotides align to TRBD2. V shed 1 base and J 3 bases; nucleotides not matched to a gene: 9. The CDR3 is 18 amino acids. Germline V CDR1 and CDR2: SGHTA, FQGNSA.

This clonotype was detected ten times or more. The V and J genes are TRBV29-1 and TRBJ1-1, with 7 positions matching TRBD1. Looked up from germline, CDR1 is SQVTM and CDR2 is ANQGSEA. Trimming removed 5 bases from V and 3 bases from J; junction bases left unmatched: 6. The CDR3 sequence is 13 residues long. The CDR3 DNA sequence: TGCAGCGTTTTTCAGGGGGGTGACACTGAAGCTTTCTTT. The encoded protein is CSVFQGGDTEAFF.

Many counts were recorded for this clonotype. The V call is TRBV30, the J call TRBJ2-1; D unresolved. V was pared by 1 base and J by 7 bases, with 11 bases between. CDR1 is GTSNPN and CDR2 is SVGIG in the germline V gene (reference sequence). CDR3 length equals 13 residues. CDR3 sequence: CAWSAPARNEQFF. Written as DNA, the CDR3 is TGTGCCTGGAGTGCCCCGGCCCGGAATGAGCAGTTCTTC.